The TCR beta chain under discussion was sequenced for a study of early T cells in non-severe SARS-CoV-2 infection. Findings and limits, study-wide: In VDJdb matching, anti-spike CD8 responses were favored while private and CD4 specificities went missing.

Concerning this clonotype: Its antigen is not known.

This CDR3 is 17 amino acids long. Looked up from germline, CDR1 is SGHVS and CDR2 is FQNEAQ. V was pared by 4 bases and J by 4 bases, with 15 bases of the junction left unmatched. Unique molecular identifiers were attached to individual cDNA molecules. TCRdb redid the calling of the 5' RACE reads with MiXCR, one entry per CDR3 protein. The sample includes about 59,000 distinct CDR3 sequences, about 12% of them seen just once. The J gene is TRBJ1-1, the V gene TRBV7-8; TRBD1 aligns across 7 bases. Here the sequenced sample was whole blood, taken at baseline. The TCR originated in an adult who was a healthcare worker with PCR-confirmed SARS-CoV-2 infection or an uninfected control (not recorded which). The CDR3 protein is CASSSIRQGNWGTEAFF. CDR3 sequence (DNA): TGTGCCAGCAGCTCGATCAGACAGGGCAATTGGGGCACTGAAGCTTTCTTT.